What follows are 20 T cell receptor beta chains derived from one specimen sequenced in a study of shared clonotypes between healthy human individuals. Naive CD8 cells comprised CD45RO-negative, CCR7-positively selected cells, excluding terminally differentiated effector memory CD45RA+ cells. The table came from immunoSEQ multiplex PCR; TCRdb's copy has only in-frame clones and leaves some out. In the table there are around 2,000,000 clones, about 93% of which are singletons. Sequencing used naive CD8+ T cells from PBMCs. These receptor sequences come from a man between 18 and 29 years old in good health. Some clones in this sample may be carry-over from other donors' samples.

The chain recombines TRBV11-2 with TRBJ1-6, with unresolved D. Trimming removed 5 bases at V and 7 bases at J, with 18 bases between. This CDR3 comprises 16 residues. Germline V gene sequence: CDR1 SGHAT, CDR2 FQNNGV. The CDR3 DNA reads as TGTGCCAGCAGCAAGGACGGTTATTCAAAGAATTCACCCCTCCACTTT. Residues: CASSKDGYSKNSPLHF.

There are many counts of this clone. The chain uses TRBV2 and TRBJ2-6; perhaps TRBD1 as D (5 bases). CDR1 SNHLY and CDR2 FYNNEI come from the germline V gene. The CDR3 consists of 14 residues. V was pared by 2 bases and J by 8 bases, with 10 bases between. The DNA of the CDR3 is TGTGCCAGCAGTGAAAAGGGGTCTTCCAACGTCCTGACTTTC. It encodes CASSEKGSSNVLTF.

The chain joins TRBV18 to TRBJ1-5; D is unresolved. The V gene's germline CDR1 is KGHSH and CDR2 LQKENI. V lost 5 bases and J 0 bases, leaving 11 bases between the germline ends. CDR3 length: 15 amino acids. The CDR3 DNA reads as TGTGCCAGCTCATTGGGAGCCCATAGCAATCAGCCCCAGCATTTT. It yields the protein CASSLGAHSNQPQHF.

The chain employs TRBV6-5 and TRBJ2-3; either TRBD1 or TRBD2 may fit D (8 bases each). In germline, CDR1 is MNHEY, CDR2 SVGAGI. The germline V and J ends were trimmed by 6 bases and 4 bases, with 14 bases remaining between them. The CDR3 is 14 amino acids. The DNA of the CDR3 is TGTGCCAGCAGCATAGCGGGACAGGCAGATACGCAGTATTTT. Translating it yields CASSIAGQADTQYF.

The V call is TRBV10-1, the J call TRBJ2-7, with D maybe TRBD1 (5 bases). Trimming took 5 bases from V and 5 from J, leaving 10 bases between them. The length of the CDR3 is 12 residues. The germline gives CDR1 WNHNN, CDR2 SYGVQD (reference sequence). Here the CDR3 DNA reads TGCGCCAGCAGTAAGGGGATCGACGAGCAGTACTTC. Translation gives CASSKGIDEQYF.

V gene TRBV5-1 combines with J gene TRBJ2-1; 10 nucleotides line up with TRBD2. The CDR3 loop spans 19 amino acids. J lost 1 base, V lost 4 bases, and 14 bases had no gene match. CDR1 and CDR2 (germline): SGHRS, YFSETQ. As DNA, the CDR3 is TGCGCCAGCAGCCCACCCGGGGTAGATAGCGGGAGGTCCTACAATGAGCAGTTCTTC. Protein sequence: CASSPPGVDSGRSYNEQFF.

The chain recombines TRBV2 with TRBJ1-5; D is undetermined. Trimming removed 5 bases from V and 1 base from J, with 12 bases in between. This CDR3 region has 15 residues. Germline V lookup: CDR1 SNHLY, CDR2 FYNNEI. The CDR3 DNA reads TGTGCCAGCAGTAATAACCTGAGGAGCAATCAGCCCCAGCATTTT. This translates into CASSNNLRSNQPQHF.

The chain employs TRBV30 and TRBJ2-7; 7 nucleotides match TRBD1. The ends lost 6 bases at V and 1 base at J; junction bases unmatched: 3. Germline lookup yields CDR1 GTSNPN and CDR2 SVGIG (reference sequence). CDR3 length: 12 residues. CDR3 sequence reads: CACAGGSYEQYF. The CDR3 DNA is TGTGCCTGTGCAGGGGGTTCCTACGAGCAGTACTTC.

This chain joins TRBV11-2 and TRBJ2-4, with D possibly TRBD2 on 5 matching bases. Trimming took off 1 base at V and 0 bases at J, with 10 bases between the two ends. The CDR3 loop spans 16 amino acids. Germline assignment: CDR1 SGHAT and CDR2 FQNNGV. In DNA, the CDR3 is TGTGCCAGCAGCTTAGGGGCGGGCGGAGCCAAAAACATTCAGTACTTC. It codes for CASSLGAGGAKNIQYF.

The chain has TRBV5-1 and TRBJ2-2; 9 nucleotides line up with TRBD2. V trimming: 4 bases; J trimming: 4 bases; junction bases outside the gene matches: 11. The CDR3 is 17 residues long. Germline CDR1 and CDR2: SGHRS and YFSETQ. The CDR3 spells CASSPQGLAKFTGELFF. In nucleotides, the CDR3 is TGCGCCAGCAGCCCACAGGGACTAGCCAAATTCACCGGGGAGCTGTTTTTT.

This clone is a singleton in its sample. The junction departs from the called germline gene at one end, perhaps through a read error. J is TRBJ2-1 and V is TRBV28; D might be TRBD2 (5 bases). Germline V gene sequence: CDR1 MDHEN, CDR2 SYDVKM. This CDR3 is built from 16 residues. CDR3: CASSVWESSGSYEQFF. Here the CDR3 DNA reads TGTGCCAGCAGTGTATGGGAGAGTTCAGGATCGTATGAGCAGTTCTTC.

This clone showed up just once. The gene calls are TRBV14 and TRBJ2-7; 7 bases are a match to TRBD1. V lost 6 bases, J lost 0 bases, and 5 bases stayed unmatched. CDR1 SGHDN and CDR2 FVKESK come from the germline V gene. This CDR3 region has 14 residues. The CDR3 reads CASRKTGRSYEQYF. CDR3 DNA sequence: TGTGCCAGCAGGAAGACAGGGCGCTCCTACGAGCAGTACTTC.

The chain has TRBV5-5 and TRBJ1-4; no clear D gene. This CDR3 contains 16 residues. With 0 bases removed from V and 2 bases from J, the gap between germline ends came to 11 bases. Germline V CDR1 and CDR2: SGHKS, YYEKEE (reference sequence). As DNA, the CDR3 is TGTGCCAGCAGCTTGGTGTGGGTTGGGACTAATGAAAAACTGTTTTTT. This sequence encodes CASSLVWVGTNEKLFF.

This sequence joins TRBV27 and TRBJ2-1; 15 bases match TRBD2. The J segment lost 2 bases and the V segment lost 5 bases, leaving 10 bases of the junction unmatched. Germline V gives CDR1 MNHEY, CDR2 SMNVEV (reference sequence). This CDR3 has 19 residues. The CDR3 DNA follows: TGTGCCAGCAGTGGAACCGGGACTAGCGGGAGGCCCACCTACAATGAGCAGTTCTTC. This sequence encodes CASSGTGTSGRPTYNEQFF.

The chain is built from TRBV28 and TRBJ2-3, with D possibly TRBD1 on 5 matching bases. Germline V lookup: CDR1 MDHEN, CDR2 SYDVKM. The V end was cut by 6 bases, the J end by 9 bases, with 25 bases between. The CDR3 has 16 residues. The CDR3 DNA sequence: TGTGCCAGCAGCCCAAACCGACACAGGTTACTCGAAACGCAGTATTTT. Encoded protein: CASSPNRHRLLETQYF.

The V call is TRBV9, the J call TRBJ2-2, with D maybe TRBD1 (6 bases). V lost 2 bases, J lost 7 bases, and 18 bases lay in between. The V gene's germline CDR1 is SGDLS and CDR2 YYNGEE. The CDR3 sequence is 16 residues long. CDR3 DNA sequence: TGTGCCAGCAGCGTTCCTAACACAGGGAGAGACGGGGAGCTGTTTTTT. It yields the protein CASSVPNTGRDGELFF.

The chain links TRBV7-2 to TRBJ2-7; D uncertain. The length of the CDR3 is 13 residues. The V end lost 1 base, the J end lost 1 base, and 5 bases lay between the germline ends. Germline CDR1 SGHTA, CDR2 FQGNSA. CDR3 loop: CASSLGASYEQYF. The CDR3 nucleotides are TGTGCCAGCAGCTTAGGAGCGTCCTACGAGCAGTACTTC.

The CDR3 sequence: CASSFIGGHEQYF. The CDR3 DNA sequence: TGTGCCAGCAGTTTTATTGGGGGCCACGAGCAGTACTTC. The V call is TRBV27, the J call TRBJ2-7; possibly TRBD1 for D (6 bases). Trimming stripped 3 bases from V and 5 bases from J, with 11 bases between. Germline CDR1 reads MNHEY; CDR2 reads SMNVEV (reference sequence). The CDR3 loop spans 13 amino acids.

The chain links TRBV5-1 to TRBJ2-1; 7 nucleotides match TRBD1. CDR1 and CDR2 from the germline V gene are SGHRS and YFSETQ. V lost 4 bases to trimming and J lost 5 bases; unmatched junction nucleotides: 6. The CDR3 has 14 amino acids. The CDR3 sequence: CASSLWTGHNEQFF. The CDR3 bases are TGCGCCAGCAGCCTCTGGACAGGTCACAATGAGCAGTTCTTC. The complete variable domain, with remaining parts taken from reference TRBV5-1 and TRBJ2-1, reads KAGVTQTPRYLIKTRGQQVTLSCSPISGHRSVSWYQQTPGQGLQFLFEYFSETQRNKGNFPGRFSGRQFSNSRSEMNVSTLELGDSALYLCASSLWTGHNEQFFGPGTRLTVL.

The V gene is TRBV27, the J gene TRBJ2-1; 7 nucleotides align to TRBD2. V shed 9 bases, J shed 6 bases, and the junction held 11 bases outside the gene matches. This CDR3 region has 14 residues. Germline V gives CDR1 MNHEY, CDR2 SMNVEV (reference sequence). The CDR3 coding sequence is TGTGCCAGTCGAGGGGAGGGCCCCGTCAATGAGCAGTTCTTC. This encodes CASRGEGPVNEQFF.